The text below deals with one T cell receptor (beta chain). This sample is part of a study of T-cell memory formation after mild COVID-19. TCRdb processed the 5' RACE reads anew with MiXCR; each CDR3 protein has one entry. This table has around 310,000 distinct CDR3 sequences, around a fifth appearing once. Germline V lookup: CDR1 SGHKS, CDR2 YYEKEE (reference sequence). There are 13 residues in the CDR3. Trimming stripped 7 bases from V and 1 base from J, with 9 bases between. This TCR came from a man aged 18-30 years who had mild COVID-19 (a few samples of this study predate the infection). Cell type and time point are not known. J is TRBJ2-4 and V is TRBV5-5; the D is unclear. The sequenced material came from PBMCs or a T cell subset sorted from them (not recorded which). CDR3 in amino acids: CASLTDAKNIQYF. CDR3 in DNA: TGTGCCAGCTTAACGGACGCCAAAAACATTCAGTACTTC. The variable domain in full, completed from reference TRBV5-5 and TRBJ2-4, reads DAGVTQSPTHLIKTRGQQVTLRCSPISGHKSVSWYQQVLGQGPQFIFQYYEKEERGRGNFPDRFSARQFPNYSSELNVNALLLGDSALYLCASLTDAKNIQYFGAGTRLSVL.